This is a list of T cell receptor beta chains from one sample in a study of blood T cell repertoires in COVID-19. Profiled with immunoSEQ multiplex PCR; TCRdb holds only in-frame clones, not every one. Altogether 390,000 or so clones are present, around 89% being singletons, with the ten largest covering more than 0.8%. The sequenced sample consisted of PBMCs or T cells enriched from blood (not recorded which). Every receptor here comes from a young man who had recovered from COVID-19. The CDR3 runs from the conserved cysteine through the conserved F or W. The order of the fields is CDR3 DNA, CDR3 protein, V gene, D gene, J gene, clone size. The D gene is left open where the match is weak. The listing skips clone size in some rows; elsewhere it reads once, few, many or a size class.

CDR3nt: TGCGCCAGCAGCCAAGATATCTATGAAGAAGCTTTCTTT
CDR3aa: CASSQDIYEEAFF
v_gene: TRBV4-3
d_gene: NA
j_gene: TRBJ1-1
abundance: NA

CDR3nt: TGCAGCGCCAACATTGACTCTGGAAACACCATATATTTT
CDR3aa: CSANIDSGNTIYF
v_gene: TRBV29-1
d_gene: NA
j_gene: TRBJ1-3
abundance: NA

CDR3nt: TGCGCCAGCAGCTTTGGCGGCGCTCAAGAGACCCAGTACTTC
CDR3aa: CASSFGGAQETQYF
v_gene: TRBV5-1
d_gene: NA
j_gene: TRBJ2-5
abundance: NA

CDR3nt: TGTGCCAGCAGCTTAGTAGGAGCCAGGGCGGTAAACTATGGCTACACCTTC
CDR3aa: CASSLVGARAVNYGYTF
v_gene: TRBV7-9
d_gene: NA
j_gene: TRBJ1-2
abundance: NA

CDR3nt: TGTGCCTGGAGTAGTTCAGGGGGCAATCAGCCCCAGCATTTT
CDR3aa: CAWSSSGGNQPQHF
v_gene: TRBV30
d_gene: NA
j_gene: TRBJ1-5
abundance: NA

CDR3nt: TGTGCCAGCAGTTTGCAGGGGACCGAGCAGTACTTC
CDR3aa: CASSLQGTEQYF
v_gene: TRBV12-3/TRBV12-4
d_gene: NA
j_gene: TRBJ2-7
abundance: NA

CDR3nt: TGTGCCAGCAGCCAAGAAAGCGGGGGGCCCTACGAGCAGTACTTC
CDR3aa: CASSQESGGPYEQYF
v_gene: TRBV4-2
d_gene: TRBD2
j_gene: TRBJ2-7
abundance: NA

CDR3nt: TGTGCCAGTACTGGGACTAGTTTAAACGAGCAGTACTTC
CDR3aa: CASTGTSLNEQYF
v_gene: TRBV19
d_gene: TRBD2
j_gene: TRBJ2-7
abundance: NA

CDR3nt: TGTGCCAGTGCGCCGGGACAGGGGACAGGAAACACCATATATTTT
CDR3aa: CASAPGQGTGNTIYF
v_gene: TRBV19
d_gene: TRBD1
j_gene: TRBJ1-3
abundance: NA

CDR3nt: TGCGCCAGCAGCTTTAGTCCGACTAACTATGGCTACACCTTC
CDR3aa: CASSFSPTNYGYTF
v_gene: TRBV5-1
d_gene: NA
j_gene: TRBJ1-2
abundance: once

CDR3nt: TGTGCCAGCAGTCCACTAGCGGGAGCTGTCACCGGGGAGCTGTTTTTT
CDR3aa: CASSPLAGAVTGELFF
v_gene: TRBV27
d_gene: TRBD2
j_gene: TRBJ2-2
abundance: once

CDR3nt: TGCGCCAGCAGCTTAGAACCCGGTAACAGGGTCGGGACTGAAGCTTTCTTT
CDR3aa: CASSLEPGNRVGTEAFF
v_gene: TRBV5-1
d_gene: NA
j_gene: TRBJ1-1
abundance: NA

CDR3nt: TGTGCCAGCAGCGACACAGGGCGGGGGGATACGCAGTATTTT
CDR3aa: CASSDTGRGDTQYF
v_gene: TRBV11-2
d_gene: NA
j_gene: TRBJ2-3
abundance: NA

CDR3nt: TGCAGCGTGCCTCTCAAGGACAGCTCCTACGAGCAGTACTTC
CDR3aa: CSVPLKDSSYEQYF
v_gene: TRBV29-1
d_gene: NA
j_gene: TRBJ2-7
abundance: NA

CDR3nt: TGTGCTAGTGGCTCTTACAGCGAGCAGTACTTC
CDR3aa: CASGSYSEQYF
v_gene: TRBV12-5
d_gene: NA
j_gene: TRBJ2-7
abundance: NA

CDR3nt: TGTGCCAGCGGGGGGTCCCCCTACCATACCGGGGAGCTGTTTTTT
CDR3aa: CASGGSPYHTGELFF
v_gene: TRBV2
d_gene: NA
j_gene: TRBJ2-2
abundance: NA

CDR3nt: TGTGCCAGCACCAAGACAGGGGGCGGGTACGAGCAGTACTTC
CDR3aa: CASTKTGGGYEQYF
v_gene: TRBV11-2
d_gene: TRBD1
j_gene: TRBJ2-7
abundance: NA

CDR3nt: TGTGCCATCAGTGAGTCTATATTTTACTATGGCTACACCTTC
CDR3aa: CAISESIFYYGYTF
v_gene: TRBV10-3
d_gene: NA
j_gene: TRBJ1-2
abundance: few

CDR3nt: TGTGCCACCAGTGGGGGGGACTCCTACGAGCAGTACTTC
CDR3aa: CATSGGDSYEQYF
v_gene: TRBV24-1
d_gene: NA
j_gene: TRBJ2-7
abundance: NA

CDR3nt: TGTGCCAGCAGCATACGGGACAGCACTAATGAAAAACTGTTTTTT
CDR3aa: CASSIRDSTNEKLFF
v_gene: TRBV7-2
d_gene: TRBD1
j_gene: TRBJ1-4
abundance: NA

CDR3nt: TGTGCCAGCAGCCCGACTGACACCAGGGCGGCTTTCTTT
CDR3aa: CASSPTDTRAAFF
v_gene: TRBV3-1/TRBV3-2
d_gene: NA
j_gene: TRBJ1-1
abundance: NA

CDR3nt: TGTGCCAGCAGCCAAGTCTTAGGTTCGGGCGGGGGGGCCGTAGATACGCAGTATTTT
CDR3aa: CASSQVLGSGGGAVDTQYF
v_gene: TRBV3-1/TRBV3-2
d_gene: TRBD2
j_gene: TRBJ2-3
abundance: NA

CDR3nt: TGTGCCAGCAGTTTAGTGGGCACTAGCCGATACGAGCAGTACTTC
CDR3aa: CASSLVGTSRYEQYF
v_gene: TRBV27
d_gene: NA
j_gene: TRBJ2-7
abundance: NA

CDR3nt: TGTGCCAGTAGTTCCACAGGGGGCGCCGCAGATACGCAGTATTTT
CDR3aa: CASSSTGGAADTQYF
v_gene: TRBV19
d_gene: TRBD1
j_gene: TRBJ2-3
abundance: once

CDR3nt: TGTGCCAGCAGCTTAGCGCATCTAGCGGGAGAGGTGACAGATACGCAGTATTTT
CDR3aa: CASSLAHLAGEVTDTQYF
v_gene: TRBV7-9
d_gene: TRBD2
j_gene: TRBJ2-3
abundance: NA

CDR3nt: TGTGCCAGCAGCTTAGGGGGACTTCAAAACATTCAGTACTTC
CDR3aa: CASSLGGLQNIQYF
v_gene: TRBV7-2
d_gene: NA
j_gene: TRBJ2-4
abundance: NA

CDR3nt: TGTGCCAGCAGCTTGACTAGCGGGCTGTACAATGAGCAGTTCTTC
CDR3aa: CASSLTSGLYNEQFF
v_gene: TRBV5-4
d_gene: TRBD2
j_gene: TRBJ2-1
abundance: NA

CDR3nt: TGTGCCAGCTCACCTGCTGTAGTGACTAGCGGGAGCACAGATACGCAGTATTTT
CDR3aa: CASSPAVVTSGSTDTQYF
v_gene: TRBV18
d_gene: TRBD2
j_gene: TRBJ2-3
abundance: NA

CDR3nt: TGTGCCAGCAGCTCAAGGACAGGGGTTCCCTACGAGCAGTACTTC
CDR3aa: CASSSRTGVPYEQYF
v_gene: TRBV5-4
d_gene: TRBD1
j_gene: TRBJ2-7
abundance: NA

CDR3nt: TGTGCCAGCAGTGAACTGGCGGGAGGCCTCTCTGGGGCCAACGTCCTGACTTTC
CDR3aa: CASSELAGGLSGANVLTF
v_gene: TRBV6-1
d_gene: TRBD2
j_gene: TRBJ2-6
abundance: NA

CDR3nt: TGCGCCAGCAGCCAAGAAGGAGGGACTGGGGCCAACGTCCTGACTTTC
CDR3aa: CASSQEGGTGANVLTF
v_gene: TRBV4-3
d_gene: NA
j_gene: TRBJ2-6
abundance: NA

CDR3nt: TGTGCCAGCAGTTTAGATCGGGGTGCTGGAAACACCATATATTTT
CDR3aa: CASSLDRGAGNTIYF
v_gene: TRBV27
d_gene: NA
j_gene: TRBJ1-3
abundance: NA

CDR3nt: TGTGCCAGCAGCTTAGATCCCCTATTAAGTGTCGAGCAGTACTTC
CDR3aa: CASSLDPLLSVEQYF
v_gene: TRBV11-2
d_gene: NA
j_gene: TRBJ2-7
abundance: NA

CDR3nt: TGTGCCAGCTCTGTGACAGGGACAACCTACGAGCAGTACTTC
CDR3aa: CASSVTGTTYEQYF
v_gene: TRBV18
d_gene: TRBD1
j_gene: TRBJ2-7
abundance: NA

CDR3nt: TGTGCCACCGCCGACAGGGCGGAAAAACTGTTTTTT
CDR3aa: CATADRAEKLFF
v_gene: TRBV19
d_gene: TRBD1
j_gene: TRBJ1-4
abundance: NA

CDR3nt: TGCGCCAGCAGCCTGGGACAGTTGAACACCGGGGAGCTGTTTTTT
CDR3aa: CASSLGQLNTGELFF
v_gene: TRBV5-1
d_gene: TRBD1
j_gene: TRBJ2-2
abundance: NA

CDR3nt: TGTGCCTGGAGTGTGGGCCTCGGCGAGCAGTACTTC
CDR3aa: CAWSVGLGEQYF
v_gene: TRBV30
d_gene: NA
j_gene: TRBJ2-7
abundance: NA

CDR3nt: TGTGCCAGCGGCCGGGACTCCATCGCGGTGCAGTACTTC
CDR3aa: CASGRDSIAVQYF
v_gene: TRBV7-2
d_gene: NA
j_gene: TRBJ2-7
abundance: NA

CDR3nt: TGTGCCAGCAGCCAAGATACGTCTAGCGGGAGTCGGGATACGCAGTATTTT
CDR3aa: CASSQDTSSGSRDTQYF
v_gene: TRBV4-2
d_gene: TRBD2
j_gene: TRBJ2-3
abundance: NA

CDR3nt: TGTGCCAGCTCTCCCGGGGGGGGCGAGCAGTACTTC
CDR3aa: CASSPGGGEQYF
v_gene: TRBV12-3/TRBV12-4
d_gene: TRBD2
j_gene: TRBJ2-7
abundance: NA

CDR3nt: TGCGCCAGCAGCCAGCGTCTCGAGGGAGGGGGTGCTGAAAAACTGTTTTTT
CDR3aa: CASSQRLEGGGAEKLFF
v_gene: TRBV4-3
d_gene: NA
j_gene: TRBJ1-4
abundance: NA

CDR3nt: TGTGCCAGCACTCGCCGGCGGTACGAAGCTTTCTTT
CDR3aa: CASTRRRYEAFF
v_gene: TRBV12-3/TRBV12-4
d_gene: NA
j_gene: TRBJ1-1
abundance: NA

CDR3nt: TGCGCCAGCAGCTTGGGGGGACTAGCAGCTGAACTGTTTTTT
CDR3aa: CASSLGGLAAELFF
v_gene: TRBV5-1
d_gene: TRBD2
j_gene: TRBJ2-2
abundance: NA